This T cell receptor (beta chain) was captured by sequencing in a study of blood T cell repertoires in COVID-19. Study-level background: Samples representing acute and convalescent COVID-19 were sourced from the United States, Italy and Spain.

Germline CDR1 reads SEHNR; CDR2 reads FQNEAQ (reference sequence). CDR3 length equals 15 residues. Trimming removed 3 bases at V and 4 bases at J, with 15 bases between. The table came from immunoSEQ multiplex PCR; TCRdb's copy has only in-frame clones and leaves some out. The sample lists 150,000 to 200,000 clones, approximately 80% seen once, with approximately 12% in the top ten. Material: PBMCs or T cells enriched from blood (not recorded which). The chain couples TRBV7-9 to TRBJ1-1, with D unclear. The receptor comes from a woman in her sixties or seventies who had recovered from COVID-19. CDR3 loop: CASSLERMESTEAFF. The CDR3 DNA sequence: TGTGCCAGCAGCTTGGAAAGGATGGAGAGCACTGAAGCTTTCTTT.